A selection of T cell receptor beta chains follows, all from one sample in a study of OX40 agonist ivuxolimab in advanced cancers. Data came from immunoSEQ multiplex PCR; TCRdb stores just in-frame clones and leaves some out. The repertoire holds 50,000 to 80,000 clones, with just under 85% as singletons. The source material was CD4+ or CD8+ T cells sorted from blood, sampled in a trial of the OX40 agonist ivuxolimab. These receptors came from an adult with an advanced solid tumor such as melanoma, head and neck, liver or kidney cancer. CDR3s include the opening cysteine and the closing phenylalanine or tryptophan. Each record gives: D gene, J gene, V gene, clone size, CDR3 DNA, CDR3 protein. D genes are given only for firm matches. Expanded clones are given a class, and other clones once, few, many or no size at all.

d_gene: TRBD2; j_gene: TRBJ2-7; v_gene: TRBV6-5; abundance: .; CDR3nt: TGTGCCAGCAGCCTACTAGCGGGGGCCTCCTACGAGCAGTACTTC; CDR3aa: CASSLLAGASYEQYF
d_gene: .; j_gene: TRBJ1-6; v_gene: TRBV15; abundance: .; CDR3nt: TGTGCCACCAGCAGCGGGACTTCGAATTCACCCCTCCACTTT; CDR3aa: CATSSGTSNSPLHF
d_gene: .; j_gene: TRBJ1-1; v_gene: TRBV4-2; abundance: .; CDR3nt: TGTGCCAGCAGCCTACCCGGGACGAGTGGCACTGAAGCTTTCTTT; CDR3aa: CASSLPGTSGTEAFF
d_gene: .; j_gene: TRBJ1-4; v_gene: TRBV2; abundance: .; CDR3nt: TGTGCCAGCAGTTCTCGGGGCTGGGAAAAACTGTTTTTT; CDR3aa: CASSSRGWEKLFF
d_gene: .; j_gene: TRBJ1-1; v_gene: TRBV5-1; abundance: .; CDR3nt: TGCGCCAGCAGCTTGGCCACGGGGCAAGACACTGAAGCTTTCTTT; CDR3aa: CASSLATGQDTEAFF
d_gene: TRBD1; j_gene: TRBJ1-2; v_gene: TRBV5-1; abundance: .; CDR3nt: TGCGCCAGCAGCTGTAGGACAGGGGCTTGGGGGTGTGGCTACACCTTC; CDR3aa: CASSCRTGAWGCGYTF
d_gene: .; j_gene: TRBJ2-1; v_gene: TRBV2; abundance: .; CDR3nt: TGTGCCAGCAGAGACGCGTTGGGAGAGCAGTTCTTC; CDR3aa: CASRDALGEQFF
d_gene: .; j_gene: TRBJ2-7; v_gene: TRBV6-5; abundance: .; CDR3nt: TGTGCCAGCAGTTACTCGGAGAGCGCCTACTACGAGCAGTACTTC; CDR3aa: CASSYSESAYYEQYF
d_gene: TRBD1; j_gene: TRBJ2-7; v_gene: TRBV27; abundance: .; CDR3nt: TGTGCCAGCACGAGTTACAGGGGGGCCTACGAGCAGTACTTC; CDR3aa: CASTSYRGAYEQYF
d_gene: TRBD2; j_gene: TRBJ2-2; v_gene: TRBV29-1; abundance: .; CDR3nt: TGCAGCGCCCGGACTAGCGACAACACCGGGGAGCTGTTTTTT; CDR3aa: CSARTSDNTGELFF
d_gene: TRBD1; j_gene: TRBJ2-3; v_gene: TRBV10-3; abundance: .; CDR3nt: TGTGCCGCCGGGTACAGGGGCCCCACAGATACGCAGTATTTT; CDR3aa: CAAGYRGPTDTQYF
d_gene: .; j_gene: TRBJ2-5; v_gene: TRBV7-6; abundance: .; CDR3nt: TGTGCCAGCAGTCTCCAGGGGAATGGAGAGACCCAGTACTTC; CDR3aa: CASSLQGNGETQYF
d_gene: TRBD1; j_gene: TRBJ1-2; v_gene: TRBV6-5; abundance: .; CDR3nt: TGTGCCAGCAACGACAGGGGGCAAGTCTATGGCTACACCTTC; CDR3aa: CASNDRGQVYGYTF
d_gene: .; j_gene: TRBJ2-7; v_gene: TRBV28; abundance: .; CDR3nt: TGTGCCAGCAGTTTCGAAACGGGTCTCTACGAGCAGTACTTC; CDR3aa: CASSFETGLYEQYF
d_gene: .; j_gene: TRBJ2-3; v_gene: TRBV19; abundance: .; CDR3nt: TGTGCCAGTAGGCAACAGCTTTCCACAGATACGCAGTATTTT; CDR3aa: CASRQQLSTDTQYF
d_gene: TRBD1; j_gene: TRBJ2-3; v_gene: TRBV4-3; abundance: .; CDR3nt: TGCGCCAGCAGGGGACAGGGGGCTTATACGCAGTATTTT; CDR3aa: CASRGQGAYTQYF
d_gene: TRBD1; j_gene: TRBJ1-2; v_gene: TRBV9; abundance: .; CDR3nt: TGTGCCAGCAGCGTCCGGGACAGGGTATTTCTCAACTATGGCTACACCTTC; CDR3aa: CASSVRDRVFLNYGYTF
d_gene: .; j_gene: TRBJ2-5; v_gene: TRBV10-3; abundance: .; CDR3nt: TGTGCCATCAGTGGGGGGGAAGAGACCCAGTACTTC; CDR3aa: CAISGGEETQYF
d_gene: TRBD1; j_gene: TRBJ2-3; v_gene: TRBV9; abundance: .; CDR3nt: TGTGCCAGCAGCCGCCGACAGGGGGAATTTGGAGATACGCAGTATTTT; CDR3aa: CASSRRQGEFGDTQYF
d_gene: .; j_gene: TRBJ2-4; v_gene: TRBV5-8; abundance: .; CDR3nt: TGTGCCAGCAGCTTGGTTTGGGGAGCCAAAAACATTCAGTACTTC; CDR3aa: CASSLVWGAKNIQYF
d_gene: TRBD1; j_gene: TRBJ2-1; v_gene: TRBV25-1; abundance: many; CDR3nt: TGTGCCAGCAGTGAACAGGGGGATAAGAATGAGCAGTTCTTC; CDR3aa: CASSEQGDKNEQFF
d_gene: .; j_gene: TRBJ2-5; v_gene: TRBV5-6; abundance: .; CDR3nt: TGTGCCAGCAGCGGAACAAAGGAAGAGACCCAGTACTTC; CDR3aa: CASSGTKEETQYF
d_gene: .; j_gene: TRBJ1-2; v_gene: TRBV15; abundance: .; CDR3nt: TGTGCCACCACGCCACAGGGAATGAAGCTGGATGGCTACACCTTC; CDR3aa: CATTPQGMKLDGYTF
d_gene: .; j_gene: TRBJ1-5; v_gene: TRBV30; abundance: .; CDR3nt: TGTGCCTGGAGCGTGGGGGTAAAAGTTACGGGGCCCCAGCATTTT; CDR3aa: CAWSVGVKVTGPQHF